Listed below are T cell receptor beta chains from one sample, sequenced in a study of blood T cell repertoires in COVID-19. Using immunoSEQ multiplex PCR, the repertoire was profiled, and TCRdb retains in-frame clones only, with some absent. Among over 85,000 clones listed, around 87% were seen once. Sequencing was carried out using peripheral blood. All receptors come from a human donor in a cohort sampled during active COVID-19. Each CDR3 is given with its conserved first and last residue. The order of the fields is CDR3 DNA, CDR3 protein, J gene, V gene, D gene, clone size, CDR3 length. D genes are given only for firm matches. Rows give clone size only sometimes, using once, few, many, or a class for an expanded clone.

CDR3 DNA: TGTGCCAGCAGCCACCGGGACTCCCTAGCCAAAAACATTCAGTACTTC; CDR3 protein: CASSHRDSLAKNIQYF; J gene: TRBJ2-4; V gene: TRBV3-1/TRBV3-2; D gene: NA; clone size: NA; CDR3 length: 16
CDR3 DNA: TGTGCCAGCAGCCAAACTCCGGGAAAGGTTGAGCAGTTCTTC; CDR3 protein: CASSQTPGKVEQFF; J gene: TRBJ2-1; V gene: TRBV3-1/TRBV3-2; D gene: NA; clone size: NA; CDR3 length: 14
CDR3 DNA: TGCGCCAGCAGCCAAGATTTTGGGACAGCAGGCTCTGGAAACACCATATATTTT; CDR3 protein: CASSQDFGTAGSGNTIYF; J gene: TRBJ1-3; V gene: TRBV4-3; D gene: TRBD1; clone size: NA; CDR3 length: 18
CDR3 DNA: TGTGCCAGCAGCCCGGGACAGGGTGGAACCTACGAGCAGTACTTC; CDR3 protein: CASSPGQGGTYEQYF; J gene: TRBJ2-7; V gene: TRBV27; D gene: TRBD1; clone size: NA; CDR3 length: 15
CDR3 DNA: TGTGCCAGCAGCTTAGGGGCCGGACAGGGCGGCAATCAGCCCCAGCATTTT; CDR3 protein: CASSLGAGQGGNQPQHF; J gene: TRBJ1-5; V gene: TRBV11-2; D gene: TRBD1; clone size: NA; CDR3 length: 17
CDR3 DNA: TGTGCCAGCAGCATAGGGGGACTCTATGGCTACACCTTC; CDR3 protein: CASSIGGLYGYTF; J gene: TRBJ1-2; V gene: TRBV7-9; D gene: NA; clone size: few; CDR3 length: 13
CDR3 DNA: TGTGCCTGGAGTAGTGACTCTTACTCCTACAATGAGCAGTTCTTC; CDR3 protein: CAWSSDSYSYNEQFF; J gene: TRBJ2-1; V gene: TRBV30; D gene: NA; clone size: NA; CDR3 length: 15
CDR3 DNA: TGTGCCAGCTCACCACGCGGGGGTATCGGAGATACGCAGTATTTT; CDR3 protein: CASSPRGGIGDTQYF; J gene: TRBJ2-3; V gene: TRBV18; D gene: TRBD2; clone size: NA; CDR3 length: 15
CDR3 DNA: TGTGCCAGCAGTTCGACAGGGGCTAGCAATCAGCCCCAGCATTTT; CDR3 protein: CASSSTGASNQPQHF; J gene: TRBJ1-5; V gene: TRBV27; D gene: TRBD1; clone size: NA; CDR3 length: 15
CDR3 DNA: TGTGCCAGCAGTTACCTCCCTCCGGGATACAGTGAGCAGTTCTTC; CDR3 protein: CASSYLPPGYSEQFF; J gene: TRBJ2-1; V gene: TRBV6-5; D gene: NA; clone size: NA; CDR3 length: 15
CDR3 DNA: TGTGCCAGCAGCCACCACGGACAGGGTGCTGAAAAACTGTTTTTT; CDR3 protein: CASSHHGQGAEKLFF; J gene: TRBJ1-4; V gene: TRBV3-1/TRBV3-2; D gene: TRBD1; clone size: NA; CDR3 length: 15
CDR3 DNA: TGCGCCAGCAGCCAAGCTGGACGGACTAAGACCTTC; CDR3 protein: CASSQAGRTKTF; J gene: TRBJ1-2; V gene: TRBV4-3; D gene: NA; clone size: few; CDR3 length: 12
CDR3 DNA: TGTGCCAGCAGTGGAGAACAGGGGAATGAGCAGTTCTTC; CDR3 protein: CASSGEQGNEQFF; J gene: TRBJ2-1; V gene: TRBV6-4; D gene: TRBD1; clone size: NA; CDR3 length: 13
CDR3 DNA: TGTGCCAGCAGCATACACGGACAGGGCAATCAGCCCCAGCATTTT; CDR3 protein: CASSIHGQGNQPQHF; J gene: TRBJ1-5; V gene: TRBV6-2/TRBV6-3; D gene: TRBD1; clone size: few; CDR3 length: 15
CDR3 DNA: TGTGCCAGTAGTATAGCGGCCAATGGACGGGGAAATTCACCCCTCCACTTT; CDR3 protein: CASSIAANGRGNSPLHF; J gene: TRBJ1-6; V gene: TRBV19; D gene: NA; clone size: few; CDR3 length: 17
CDR3 DNA: TGCAGCGTTGCAGACTCCGGGACAGGGTATGGCTACACCTTC; CDR3 protein: CSVADSGTGYGYTF; J gene: TRBJ1-2; V gene: TRBV29-1; D gene: TRBD1; clone size: once; CDR3 length: 14
CDR3 DNA: TGTGCCAGCAGCACCACCGTCGGGGCGGGACCCTCCTACGAGCAGTACTTC; CDR3 protein: CASSTTVGAGPSYEQYF; J gene: TRBJ2-7; V gene: TRBV7-8; D gene: NA; clone size: NA; CDR3 length: 17